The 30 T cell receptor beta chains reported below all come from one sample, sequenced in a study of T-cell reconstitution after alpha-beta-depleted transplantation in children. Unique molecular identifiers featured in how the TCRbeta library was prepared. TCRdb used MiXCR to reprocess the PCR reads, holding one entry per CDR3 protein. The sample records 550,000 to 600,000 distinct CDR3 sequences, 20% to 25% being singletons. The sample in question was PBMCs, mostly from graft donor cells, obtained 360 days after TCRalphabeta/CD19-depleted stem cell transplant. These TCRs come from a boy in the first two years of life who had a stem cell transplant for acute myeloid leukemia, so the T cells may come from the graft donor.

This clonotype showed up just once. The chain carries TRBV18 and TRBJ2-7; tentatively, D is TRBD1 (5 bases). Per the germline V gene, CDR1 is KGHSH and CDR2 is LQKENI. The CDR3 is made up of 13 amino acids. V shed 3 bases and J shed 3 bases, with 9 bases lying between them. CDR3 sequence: CASSPGANYEQYV. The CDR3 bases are TGTGCCAGCTCACCTGGGGCAAACTACGAGCAGTACGTC.

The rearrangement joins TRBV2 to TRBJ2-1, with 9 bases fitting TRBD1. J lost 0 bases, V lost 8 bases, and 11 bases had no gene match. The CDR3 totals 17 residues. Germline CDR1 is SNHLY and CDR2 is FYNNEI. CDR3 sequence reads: CASQRRPTGGSYNEQFF. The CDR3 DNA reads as TGTGCCAGCCAACGCCGACCGACAGGGGGCTCCTACAATGAGCAGTTCTTC.

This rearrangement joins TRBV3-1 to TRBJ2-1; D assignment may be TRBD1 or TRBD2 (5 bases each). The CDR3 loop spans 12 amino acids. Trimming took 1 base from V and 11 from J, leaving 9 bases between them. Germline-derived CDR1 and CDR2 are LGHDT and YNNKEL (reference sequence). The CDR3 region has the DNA TGTGCCAGCAGCCAAGGAACGGGACAGCAGTTCTTC. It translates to CASSQGTGQQFF.

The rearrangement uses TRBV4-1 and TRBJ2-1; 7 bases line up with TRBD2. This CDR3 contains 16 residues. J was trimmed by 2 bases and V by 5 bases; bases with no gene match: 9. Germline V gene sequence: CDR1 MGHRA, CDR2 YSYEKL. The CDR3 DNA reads TGCGCCAGCAGCTCCTTTGGGGGGGAAACCTACAATGAGCAGTTCTTC. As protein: CASSSFGGETYNEQFF.

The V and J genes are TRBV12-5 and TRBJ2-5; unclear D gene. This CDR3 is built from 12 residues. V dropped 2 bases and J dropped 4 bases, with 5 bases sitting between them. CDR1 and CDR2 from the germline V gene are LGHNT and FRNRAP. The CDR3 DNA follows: TGTGCTAGTGGTTTGACCAGAGAGACCCAGTACTTC. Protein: CASGLTRETQYF.

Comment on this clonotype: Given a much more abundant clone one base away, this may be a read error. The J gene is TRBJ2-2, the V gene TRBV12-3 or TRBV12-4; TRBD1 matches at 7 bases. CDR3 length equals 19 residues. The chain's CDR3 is CACSLRHRGPSPNTGELFF. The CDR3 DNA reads TGTGCCTGCAGTTTGAGACACAGGGGCCCGTCTCCGAACACCGGGGAGCTGTTTTTT.

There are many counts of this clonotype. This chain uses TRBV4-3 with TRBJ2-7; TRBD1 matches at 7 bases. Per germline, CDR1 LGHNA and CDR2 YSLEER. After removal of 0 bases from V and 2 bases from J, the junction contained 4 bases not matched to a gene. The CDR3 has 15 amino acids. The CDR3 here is CASSQDPGGTYEQYF. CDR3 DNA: TGCGCCAGCAGCCAAGATCCAGGGGGTACCTACGAGCAGTACTTC.

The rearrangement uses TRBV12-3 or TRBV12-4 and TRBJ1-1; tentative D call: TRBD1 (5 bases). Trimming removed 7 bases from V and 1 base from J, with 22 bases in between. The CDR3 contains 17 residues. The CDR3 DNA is TGTGCCAGCATCATACCCGCATTGGGGACGGCGAACACTGAAGCTTTCTTT. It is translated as CASIIPALGTANTEAFF.

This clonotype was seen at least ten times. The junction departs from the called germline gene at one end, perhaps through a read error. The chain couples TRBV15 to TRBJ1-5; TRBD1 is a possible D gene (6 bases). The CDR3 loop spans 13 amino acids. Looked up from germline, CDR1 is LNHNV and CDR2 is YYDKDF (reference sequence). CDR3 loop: CATSREEGDGWNF. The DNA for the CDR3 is TGTGCCACCAGCAGAGAGGAGGGGGACGGTTGGAATTTT.

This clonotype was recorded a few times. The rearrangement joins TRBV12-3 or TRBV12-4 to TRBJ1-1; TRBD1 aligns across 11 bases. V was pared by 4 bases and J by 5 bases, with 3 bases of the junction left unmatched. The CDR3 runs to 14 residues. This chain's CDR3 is CASSSDRGLTEAFF. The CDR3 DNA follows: TGTGCCAGCAGTTCGGACAGGGGGCTAACTGAAGCTTTCTTT.

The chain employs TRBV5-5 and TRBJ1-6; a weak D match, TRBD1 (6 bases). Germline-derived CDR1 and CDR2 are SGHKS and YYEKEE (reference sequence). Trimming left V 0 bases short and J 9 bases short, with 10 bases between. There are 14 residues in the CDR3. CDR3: CASSLGQGLSPLHF. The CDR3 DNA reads TGTGCCAGCAGCTTGGGTCAGGGGCTTTCACCCCTCCACTTT.

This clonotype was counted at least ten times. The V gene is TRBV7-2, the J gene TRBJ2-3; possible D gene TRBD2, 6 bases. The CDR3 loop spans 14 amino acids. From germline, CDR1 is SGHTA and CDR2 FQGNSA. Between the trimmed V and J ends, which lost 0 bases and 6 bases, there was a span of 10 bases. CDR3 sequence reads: CASSLALGGDTQYF. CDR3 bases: TGTGCCAGCAGCTTAGCGCTTGGGGGGGATACGCAGTATTTT.

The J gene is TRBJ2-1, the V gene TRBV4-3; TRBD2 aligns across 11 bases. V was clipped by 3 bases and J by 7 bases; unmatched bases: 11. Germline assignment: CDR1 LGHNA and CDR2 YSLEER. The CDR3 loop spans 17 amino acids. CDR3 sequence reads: CASSQIAGGTSGNEQFF. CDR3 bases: TGCGCCAGCAGCCAGATAGCGGGGGGGACTTCGGGAAATGAGCAGTTCTTC.

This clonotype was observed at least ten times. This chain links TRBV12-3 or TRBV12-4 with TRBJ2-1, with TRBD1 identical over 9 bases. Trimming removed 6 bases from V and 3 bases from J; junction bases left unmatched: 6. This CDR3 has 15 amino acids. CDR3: CASRVRDRDYNEQFF. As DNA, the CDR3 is TGTGCCAGCAGAGTCCGGGACAGGGACTACAATGAGCAGTTCTTC.

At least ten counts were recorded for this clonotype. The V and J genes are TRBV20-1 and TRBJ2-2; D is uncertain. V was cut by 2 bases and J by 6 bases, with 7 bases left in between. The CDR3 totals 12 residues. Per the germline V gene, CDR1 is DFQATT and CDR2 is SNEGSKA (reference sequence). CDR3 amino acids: CSARWLAGELFF. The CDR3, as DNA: TGCAGTGCTAGATGGCTGGCCGGGGAGCTGTTTTTT.

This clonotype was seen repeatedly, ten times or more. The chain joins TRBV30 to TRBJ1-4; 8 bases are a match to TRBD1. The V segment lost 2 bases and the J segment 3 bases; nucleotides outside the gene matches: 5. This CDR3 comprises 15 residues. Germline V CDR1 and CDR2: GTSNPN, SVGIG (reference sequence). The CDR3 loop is CAWSYLGQANEKLFF. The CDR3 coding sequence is TGTGCCTGGAGTTACCTGGGACAGGCTAATGAAAAACTGTTTTTT.

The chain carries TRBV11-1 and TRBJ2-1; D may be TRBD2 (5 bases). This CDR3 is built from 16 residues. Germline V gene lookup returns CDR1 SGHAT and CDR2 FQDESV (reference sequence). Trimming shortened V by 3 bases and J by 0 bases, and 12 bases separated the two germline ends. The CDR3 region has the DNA TGTGCCAGCAGCTTTGACGGGATCGGCTCCTACAATGAGCAGTTCTTC. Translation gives CASSFDGIGSYNEQFF.

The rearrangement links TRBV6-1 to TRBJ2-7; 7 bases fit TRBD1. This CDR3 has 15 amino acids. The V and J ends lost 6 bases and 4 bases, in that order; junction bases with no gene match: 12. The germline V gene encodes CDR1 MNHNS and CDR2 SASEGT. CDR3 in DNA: TGTGCCAGCAGACCCACAGGGGACCTTCATTACGAGCAGTACGTC. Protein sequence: CASRPTGDLHYEQYV.

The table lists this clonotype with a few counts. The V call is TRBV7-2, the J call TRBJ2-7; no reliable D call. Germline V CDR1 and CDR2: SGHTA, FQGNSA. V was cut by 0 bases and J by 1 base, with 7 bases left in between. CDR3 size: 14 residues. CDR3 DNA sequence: TGTGCCAGCAGCTTAGCCCCTCGGTCCTACGAGCAGTACTTC. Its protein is CASSLAPRSYEQYF.

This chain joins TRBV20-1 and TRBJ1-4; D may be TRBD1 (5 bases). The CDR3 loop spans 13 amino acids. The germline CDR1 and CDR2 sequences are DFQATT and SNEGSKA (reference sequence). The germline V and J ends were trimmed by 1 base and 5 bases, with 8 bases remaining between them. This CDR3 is CSARGQRNEKLFF. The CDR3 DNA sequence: TGCAGTGCTAGAGGACAGCGGAATGAAAAACTGTTTTTT.

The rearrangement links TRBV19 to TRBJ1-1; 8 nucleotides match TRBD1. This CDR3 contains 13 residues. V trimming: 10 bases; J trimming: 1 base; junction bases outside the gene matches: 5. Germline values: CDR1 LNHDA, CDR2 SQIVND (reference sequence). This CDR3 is CATATGANTEAFF. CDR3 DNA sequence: TGTGCCACCGCGACAGGGGCGAACACTGAAGCTTTCTTT.

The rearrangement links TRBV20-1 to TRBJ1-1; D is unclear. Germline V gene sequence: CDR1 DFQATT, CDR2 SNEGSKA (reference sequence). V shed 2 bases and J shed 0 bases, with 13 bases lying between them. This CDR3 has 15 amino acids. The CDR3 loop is CSARPRYLMNTEAFF. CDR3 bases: TGCAGTGCTAGACCCAGGTACTTAATGAACACTGAAGCTTTCTTT.

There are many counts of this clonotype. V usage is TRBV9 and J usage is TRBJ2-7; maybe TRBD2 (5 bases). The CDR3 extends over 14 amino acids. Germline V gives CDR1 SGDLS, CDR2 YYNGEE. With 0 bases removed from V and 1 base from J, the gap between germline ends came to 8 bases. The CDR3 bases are TGTGCCAGCAGCGTAGGAGGGCGTTCCTACGAGCAGTACTTC. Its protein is CASSVGGRSYEQYF.

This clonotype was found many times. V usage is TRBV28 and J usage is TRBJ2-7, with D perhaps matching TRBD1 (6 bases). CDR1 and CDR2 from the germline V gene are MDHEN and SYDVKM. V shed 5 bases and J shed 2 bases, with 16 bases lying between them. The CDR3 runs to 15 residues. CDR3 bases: TGTGCCAGCAGTACGCTGAGACAGGACACCTACGAGCAGTACTTC. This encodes CASSTLRQDTYEQYF.

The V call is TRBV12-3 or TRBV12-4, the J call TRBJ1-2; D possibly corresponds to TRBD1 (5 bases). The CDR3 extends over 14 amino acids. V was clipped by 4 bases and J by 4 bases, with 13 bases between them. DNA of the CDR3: TGTGCCAGCAGTTGGGGGGGGGACGGCTATGGCTACACCTTC. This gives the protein CASSWGGDGYGYTF.

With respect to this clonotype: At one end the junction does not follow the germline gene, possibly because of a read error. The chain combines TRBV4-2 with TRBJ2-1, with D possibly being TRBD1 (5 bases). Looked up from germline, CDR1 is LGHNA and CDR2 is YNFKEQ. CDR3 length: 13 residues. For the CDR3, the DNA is TGTGCCAGGAGCCTGGGGCTAGAATTTGAGCAGTTCTTC. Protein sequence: CARSLGLEFEQFF.

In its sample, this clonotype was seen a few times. In DNA form, the CDR3 reads TGTGCCAGCAGGCCCGGACTAGCGGGGGGCCCCGCGAACACCGGGGAGCTGTTTTTT. Translation: CASRPGLAGGPANTGELFF. The chain has TRBV11-2 and TRBJ2-2, with 14 bases identical to TRBD2. V trimming: 6 bases; J trimming: 0 bases; junction bases outside the gene matches: 9. The germline V gene has CDR1 SGHAT and CDR2 FQNNGV. The CDR3 totals 19 residues.

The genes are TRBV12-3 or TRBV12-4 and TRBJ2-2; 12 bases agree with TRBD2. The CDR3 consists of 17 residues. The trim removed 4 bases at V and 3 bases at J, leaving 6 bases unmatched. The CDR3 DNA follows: TGTGCCAGCAGTTCCGGACTAGCGGGGAGAGACACCGGGGAGCTGTTTTTT. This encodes CASSSGLAGRDTGELFF.

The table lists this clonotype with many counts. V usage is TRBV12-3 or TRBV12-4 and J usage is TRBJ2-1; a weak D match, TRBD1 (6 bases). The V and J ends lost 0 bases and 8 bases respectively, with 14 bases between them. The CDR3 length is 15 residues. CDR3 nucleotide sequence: TGTGCCAGCAGTTTAGCGCTAGGACAGTACTATGAGCAGTTCTTC. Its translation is CASSLALGQYYEQFF.

The CDR3 loop is CSAWDRATYEQYF. The CDR3 nucleotides are TGCAGTGCCTGGGACAGGGCTACCTACGAGCAGTACTTC. The chain employs TRBV20-1 and TRBJ2-7, with 9 bases fitting TRBD1. The V segment lost 6 bases and the J segment 2 bases; nucleotides outside the gene matches: 5. CDR1 is DFQATT and CDR2 is SNEGSKA in the germline V gene (reference sequence). This CDR3 is 13 amino acids long.